This T cell receptor beta chain comes out of a study of cytomegalovirus exposure and HLA in healthy donors. PCR used 60 Vbeta primers and 13 Jbeta primers. Repertoires were generated with immunoSEQ multiplex PCR, while TCRdb's copy carries only in-frame clones and drops some. The table includes around 120,000 clones, roughly 80% detected once. CDR3 length equals 14 residues. V shed 5 bases and J shed 0 bases, with 9 bases lying between them. In germline, CDR1 is SEHNR, CDR2 FQNEAQ (reference sequence). The donors, nominally healthy at sampling, likely had unrecorded immune exposures. The sequencing sample was made of PBMCs. The chain uses TRBV7-9 and TRBJ2-3, with D maybe TRBD2 (6 bases). This TCR was recovered from a man between 50 and 59 years old in good health and CMV-seropositive. The DNA for the CDR3 is TGTGCCAGCAGCGCCGGGACTAGCACAGATACGCAGTATTTT. It codes for CASSAGTSTDTQYF.